There are a few counts of the clone carrying this T cell receptor (beta chain). Antigen: not known. This sample was taken from a study of T-cell memory formation after mild COVID-19. Study-wide context: Largely, TCR clusters stayed within a single donor.

After 5'RACE with constant-segment primers, TCR alpha and TCR beta cDNA libraries carrying sample barcodes and UMIs were obtained. TCRdb processed the 5' RACE reads anew with MiXCR; each CDR3 protein has one entry. The sample has about 260,000 distinct CDR3 sequences; around 8% are singletons. General study points: Memory sampled before infection contained some responding clones, suggesting cross-reactive memory joined. Whereas later expanders leaned CD4+, clones contracting day 15 to 85 showed a balanced CD4/CD8 makeup.

V gave up 6 bases and J gave up 6 bases, with 14 bases separating them. Germline CDR1 and CDR2: MNHEY and SVGEGT. The length of the CDR3 is 14 residues. The sequence was collected from a man between 18 and 35 years old who had mild COVID-19 (a few samples of this study predate the infection). Cell type and time point are not known. The specimen sequenced was PBMCs or a T cell subset sorted from them (not recorded which). V and J are TRBV6-2 or TRBV6-3 and TRBJ2-2; D might be TRBD2 (7 bases). CDR3 amino acids: CASSPNGGPGELFF. CDR3 bases: TGTGCCAGCAGCCCCAACGGGGGGCCCGGGGAGCTGTTTTTT.